These T cell receptor beta chains were read from a single sample in a study of blood T cells in healthy people across ages. TCRdb used MiXCR to reprocess the 5' RACE reads, holding one entry per CDR3 protein. The sample shows 1.5 million to 2 million distinct CDR3 sequences, roughly 27% of them seen only once. Input material: blood. Every receptor here comes from a woman under 40 in good health. CDR3s include the opening cysteine and the closing phenylalanine or tryptophan. The D gene is left open where the match is weak. Clone size is not always given. Where it is, it says once, few, many or a class for expanded clones.

V gene	CDR3 length	J gene	clone size	D gene	CDR3 protein	CDR3 DNA
TRBV4-3	16	TRBJ1-2	few	TRBD1	CASSQDRTGRTYGYTF	TGCGCCAGCAGCCAAGATAGGACAGGGAGGACGTATGGCTACACCTTC
TRBV29-1	14	TRBJ2-7	many	TRBD2	CSVAGLAGVHEQYF	TGCAGCGTTGCTGGGCTAGCGGGAGTTCACGAGCAGTACTTC
TRBV9	15	TRBJ2-7	.	TRBD1	CAGSVGTGGLYEQYF	TGTGCCGGCAGCGTAGGGACAGGGGGCCTGTACGAGCAGTACTTC
TRBV20-1	15	TRBJ2-3	few	.	CSASPTTDPTDTQYF	TGCAGTGCTTCTCCGACCACCGACCCCACAGATACGCAGTATTTT
TRBV10-3	12	TRBJ2-1	few	.	CAISGRTTEQFF	TGTGCCATCAGTGGTCGGACGACTGAGCAGTTCTTC
TRBV12-3/TRBV12-4	14	TRBJ1-1	.	.	CACSRRVEDTEAFF	TGTGCCTGCAGTCGCAGGGTTGAGGACACTGAAGCTTTCTTT
TRBV7-9	18	TRBJ1-5	.	TRBD1	CVSSLETGVRGSNQPQHF	TGTGTCAGCAGCTTAGAAACGGGGGTCAGGGGGAGCAATCAGCCCCAGCATTTT
TRBV28	16	TRBJ2-1	few	TRBD2	CASSSGAGGLYNEQFF	TGTGCCAGCAGTTCGGGAGCGGGGGGCCTTTACAATGAGCAGTTCTTC
TRBV5-5	13	TRBJ2-7	.	.	CASSIKQAYEQYF	TGTGCCAGCAGCATTAAACAGGCCTACGAGCAGTACTTC
TRBV29-1	16	TRBJ2-3	few	.	CSIGGGPLLDADTQYF	TGCAGCATTGGAGGGGGCCCTCTTCTAGACGCAGATACGCAGTATTTT
TRBV7-9	16	TRBJ2-1	many	.	CASSPPSGYSYNEQFF	TGTGCCAGCAGCCCACCGAGCGGGTACTCCTACAATGAGCAGTTCTTC
TRBV29-1	13	TRBJ1-2	.	.	CSVALDRPGGYTF	TGCAGCGTTGCCCTTGACAGGCCCGGCGGCTACACCTTC
TRBV5-1	14	TRBJ1-1	few	TRBD1	CASSRGDRETEAFF	TGCGCCAGCAGTCGAGGGGACAGGGAGACTGAAGCTTTCTTT
TRBV12-3/TRBV12-4	14	TRBJ1-2	many	.	CASSLAPVNYGYTF	TGTGCCAGCAGTTTAGCTCCAGTGAACTATGGCTACACCTTC
TRBV29-1	15	TRBJ2-6	many	.	CSVDLDGSGANVLTF	TGCAGCGTTGACCTGGACGGCTCTGGGGCCAACGTCCTGACTTTC
TRBV20-1	15	TRBJ1-1	many	TRBD1	CSARTGVGDYTEAFF	TGCAGTGCTAGAACAGGGGTCGGAGATTACACTGAAGCTTTCTTT
TRBV12-3/TRBV12-4	17	TRBJ2-2	.	.	CASSDLYGKANTGELFF	TGTGCCAGCAGCGACCTCTATGGGAAGGCGAACACCGGGGAGCTGTTTTTT
TRBV29-1	14	TRBJ2-1	many	TRBD1	CSVLRDRQYGEQFF	TGCAGCGTGCTCCGGGACAGACAGTATGGTGAGCAGTTCTTC
TRBV12-3/TRBV12-4	15	TRBJ1-6	few	TRBD1	CASSYGQGRNSPLHF	TGTGCCAGCAGTTACGGACAGGGGCGTAATTCACCCCTCCACTTT
TRBV7-2	14	TRBJ1-4	.	.	CASSLGPNNEKLFF	TGTGCCAGCAGCTTAGGACCGAATAATGAAAAACTGTTTTTT
TRBV10-1	12	TRBJ2-7	many	.	CASGRDSEEQYF	TGCGCCAGCGGGAGGGACAGTGAGGAGCAGTACTTC
TRBV5-1	15	TRBJ2-1	many	TRBD2	CASSLGWTSINEQFF	TGCGCCAGCAGCTTGGGGTGGACTAGCATCAATGAGCAGTTCTTC
TRBV19	15	TRBJ1-2	.	TRBD1	CASLLRTGASYGYTF	TGTGCCAGCCTACTGCGGACAGGGGCAAGCTATGGCTACACCTTC
TRBV4-3	13	TRBJ2-4	.	.	CASSQDTADIQYF	TGCGCCAGCAGCCAAGATACAGCAGACATTCAGTACTTC
TRBV20-1	14	TRBJ2-3	.	.	CSAREGSRTDTQYF	TGCAGTGCTAGAGAAGGATCACGCACAGATACGCAGTATTTT
TRBV18	14	TRBJ2-7	few	.	CASSPLEGLDEQYF	TGTGCCAGCTCACCTCTTGAGGGTCTTGACGAGCAGTACTTC
TRBV28	16	TRBJ2-5	.	TRBD2	CASSTRTSGGQETQYF	TGTGCCAGCAGTACTCGGACTAGCGGGGGGCAAGAGACCCAGTACTTC
TRBV5-1	15	TRBJ1-2	.	.	CASSLAQGSTYGYTF	TGCGCCAGCAGCTTGGCCCAGGGATCGACCTATGGCTACACCTTC
TRBV12-5	15	TRBJ2-6	.	.	CASGQGLSGANVLTF	TGTGCTAGTGGCCAAGGGCTCTCTGGGGCCAACGTCCTGACTTTC
TRBV18	13	TRBJ1-5	.	.	CASRIDSNQPQHF	TGTGCCAGCCGGATCGATAGCAATCAGCCCCAGCATTTT
TRBV20-1	13	TRBJ2-7	many	.	CSASGGDRYEQYF	TGCAGTGCTAGTGGCGGCGACCGCTACGAGCAGTACTTC
TRBV25-1	11	TRBJ2-7	many	.	CASKGFLEQYF	TGTGCCAGCAAAGGGTTTCTTGAGCAGTACTTC
TRBV7-9	15	TRBJ2-5	many	TRBD1	CASTPRDRIQETQYF	TGTGCCAGCACCCCCCGGGACAGGATCCAAGAGACCCAGTACTTC
TRBV12-3/TRBV12-4	20	TRBJ2-5	few	.	CASRQDTHRDFSSGEVAQYF	TGTGCCAGCAGACAAGATACCCACAGGGATTTTAGTTCTGGGGAAGTGGCCCAGTACTTC
TRBV5-1	17	TRBJ2-7	.	.	CASSLPSQGVSSYEQYF	TGCGCCAGCAGCTTACCTAGCCAGGGTGTAAGCTCCTACGAGCAGTACTTC